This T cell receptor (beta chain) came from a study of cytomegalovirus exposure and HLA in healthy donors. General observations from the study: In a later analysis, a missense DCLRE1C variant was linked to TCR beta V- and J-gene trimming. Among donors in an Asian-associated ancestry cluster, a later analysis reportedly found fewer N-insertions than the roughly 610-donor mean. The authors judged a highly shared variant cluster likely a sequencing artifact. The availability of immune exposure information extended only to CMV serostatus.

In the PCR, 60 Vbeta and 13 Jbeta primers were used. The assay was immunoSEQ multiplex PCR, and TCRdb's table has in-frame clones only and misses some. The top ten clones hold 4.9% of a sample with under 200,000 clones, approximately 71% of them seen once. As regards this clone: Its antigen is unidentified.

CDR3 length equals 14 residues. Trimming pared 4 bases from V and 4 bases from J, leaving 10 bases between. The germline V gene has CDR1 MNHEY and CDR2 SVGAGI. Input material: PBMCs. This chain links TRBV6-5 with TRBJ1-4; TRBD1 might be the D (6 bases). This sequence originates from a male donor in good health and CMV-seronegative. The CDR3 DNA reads TGTGCCAGCAGTTGGACAGTGAATAATGAAAAACTGTTTTTT. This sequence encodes CASSWTVNNEKLFF.